This T cell receptor (beta chain) was sequenced for a study of blood T cell repertoires in COVID-19. Study as a whole: Donors in the United States, Italy and Spain gave samples during acute or convalescent COVID-19. PBMCs, B-cell-depleted T cells, or T cells were the source of the cDNA or gDNA that made up the material.

This clone was picked up one time. As originally analysed: Reference gene primer amplification in the assay estimated nucleated cell counts. Assay: immunoSEQ multiplex PCR; the TCRdb copy retains only in-frame clones and omits some. V, J and clone size derive from that table, while D and trimming were established from the DNA sequence. The data hold tens of thousands of clones, with more than 75% observed a single time. The CDR3 contains 15 residues. V lost 0 bases, J lost 6 bases, and 9 bases stayed unmatched. CDR1 is SGHKS and CDR2 is YYEKEE in the germline V gene (reference sequence). The sequenced sample consisted of peripheral blood. This chain uses TRBV5-5 with TRBJ2-7, with TRBD2 matching 7 bases. The TCR originated in a human donor in a cohort sampled during active COVID-19. The chain's CDR3 is CASSLAVAGAAEQYF. CDR3 DNA sequence: TGTGCCAGCAGCTTGGCGGTTGCGGGAGCCGCCGAGCAGTACTTC.